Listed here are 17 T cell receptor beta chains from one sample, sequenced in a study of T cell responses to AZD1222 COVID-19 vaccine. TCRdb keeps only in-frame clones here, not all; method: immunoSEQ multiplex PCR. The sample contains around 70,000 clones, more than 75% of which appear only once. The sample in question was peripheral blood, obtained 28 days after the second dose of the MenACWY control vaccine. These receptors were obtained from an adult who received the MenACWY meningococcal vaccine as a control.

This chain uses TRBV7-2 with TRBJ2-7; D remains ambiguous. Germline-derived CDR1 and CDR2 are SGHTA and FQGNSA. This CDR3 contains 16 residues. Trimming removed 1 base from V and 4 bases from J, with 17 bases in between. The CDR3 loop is CASSLGGREWGYEQYF. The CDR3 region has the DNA TGTGCCAGCAGCTTAGGAGGCCGCGAATGGGGATACGAGCAGTACTTC.

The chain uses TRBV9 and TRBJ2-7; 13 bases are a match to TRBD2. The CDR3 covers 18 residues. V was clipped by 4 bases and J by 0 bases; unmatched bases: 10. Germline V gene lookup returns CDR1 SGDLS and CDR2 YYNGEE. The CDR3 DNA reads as TGTGCCAGCAGCCCTCGGGGGACTAGCGGGATTTTCTCCTACGAGCAGTACTTC. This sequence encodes CASSPRGTSGIFSYEQYF. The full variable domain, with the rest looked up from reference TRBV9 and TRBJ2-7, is DSGVTQTPKHLITATGQRVTLRCSPRSGDLSVYWYQQSLDQGLQFLIQYYNGEERAKGNILERFSAQQFPDLHSELNLSSLELGDSALYFCASSPRGTSGIFSYEQYFGPGTRLTVT.

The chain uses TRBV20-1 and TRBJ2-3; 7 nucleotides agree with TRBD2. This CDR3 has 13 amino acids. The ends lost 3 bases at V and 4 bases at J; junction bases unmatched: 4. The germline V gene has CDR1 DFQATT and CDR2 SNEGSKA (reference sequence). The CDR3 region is CSASLAGADTQYF. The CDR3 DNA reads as TGCAGTGCTAGTCTCGCGGGAGCAGATACGCAGTATTTT.

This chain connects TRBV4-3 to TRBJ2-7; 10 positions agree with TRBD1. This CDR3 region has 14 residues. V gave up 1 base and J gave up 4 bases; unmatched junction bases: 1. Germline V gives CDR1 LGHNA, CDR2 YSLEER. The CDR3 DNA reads TGCGCCAGCAGCCAAGGGGACAGGGGTTACGAGCAGTACTTC. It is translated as CASSQGDRGYEQYF.

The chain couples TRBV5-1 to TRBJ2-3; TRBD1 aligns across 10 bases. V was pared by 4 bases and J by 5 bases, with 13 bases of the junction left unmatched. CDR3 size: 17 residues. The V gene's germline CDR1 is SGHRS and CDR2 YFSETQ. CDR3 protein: CASSPEGRGQGLDTQYF. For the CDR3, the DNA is TGCGCCAGCAGCCCCGAAGGGAGGGGACAGGGGTTAGATACGCAGTATTTT. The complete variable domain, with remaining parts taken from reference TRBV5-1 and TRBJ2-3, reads KAGVTQTPRYLIKTRGQQVTLSCSPISGHRSVSWYQQTPGQGLQFLFEYFSETQRNKGNFPGRFSGRQFSNSRSEMNVSTLELGDSALYLCASSPEGRGQGLDTQYFGPGTRLTVL.

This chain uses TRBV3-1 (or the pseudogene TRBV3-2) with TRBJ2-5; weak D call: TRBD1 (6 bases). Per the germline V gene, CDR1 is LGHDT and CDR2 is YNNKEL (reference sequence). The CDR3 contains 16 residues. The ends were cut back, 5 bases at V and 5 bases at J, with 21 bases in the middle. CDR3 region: CASSEGRDTSGETQYF. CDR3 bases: TGTGCCAGCAGCGAGGGCCGGGACACCTCCGGGGAGACCCAGTACTTC.

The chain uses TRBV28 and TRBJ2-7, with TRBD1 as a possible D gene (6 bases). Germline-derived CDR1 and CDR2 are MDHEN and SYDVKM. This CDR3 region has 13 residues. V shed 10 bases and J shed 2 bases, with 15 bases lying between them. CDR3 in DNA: TGTGCCACCCCATGGGGGCCGCCCTACGAGCAGTACTTC. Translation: CATPWGPPYEQYF.

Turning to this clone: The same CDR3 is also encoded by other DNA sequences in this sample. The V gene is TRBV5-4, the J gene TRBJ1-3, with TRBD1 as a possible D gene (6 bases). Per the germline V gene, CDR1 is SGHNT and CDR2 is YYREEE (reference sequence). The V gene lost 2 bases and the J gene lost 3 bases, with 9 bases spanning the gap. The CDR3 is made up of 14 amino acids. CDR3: CASSLQGGGNTIYF. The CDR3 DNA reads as TGTGCCAGCAGCTTACAGGGAGGTGGAAACACCATATATTTT.

The CDR3 bases are TGTGCCAGCAGCTTGGGACAGGGCTCCTACAATGAGCAGTTCTTC. This codes for CASSLGQGSYNEQFF. This chain links TRBV5-4 with TRBJ2-1; 7 positions match TRBD1. Germline V CDR1 and CDR2: SGHNT, YYREEE (reference sequence). The J segment lost 0 bases and the V segment lost 0 bases, leaving 0 bases of the junction unmatched. CDR3 length equals 15 residues. The entire variable domain, with the rest obtained from reference TRBV5-4 and TRBJ2-1, is as follows: ETGVTQSPTHLIKTRGQQVTLRCSSQSGHNTVSWYQQALGQGPQFIFQYYREEENGRGNFPPRFSGLQFPNYSSELNVNALELDDSALYLCASSLGQGSYNEQFFGPGTRLTVL.

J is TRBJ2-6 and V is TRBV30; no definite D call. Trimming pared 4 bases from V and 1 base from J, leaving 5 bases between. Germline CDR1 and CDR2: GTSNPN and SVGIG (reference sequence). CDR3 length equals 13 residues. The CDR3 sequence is CAWKESGANVLTF. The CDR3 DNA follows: TGTGCCTGGAAGGAGTCTGGGGCCAACGTCCTGACTTTC.

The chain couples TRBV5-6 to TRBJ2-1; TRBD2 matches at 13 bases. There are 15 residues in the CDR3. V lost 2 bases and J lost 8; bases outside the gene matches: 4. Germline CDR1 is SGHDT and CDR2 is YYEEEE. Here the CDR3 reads CASSFLLAGGHEQFF. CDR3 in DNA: TGTGCCAGCAGCTTCTTACTAGCGGGGGGGCATGAGCAGTTCTTC.

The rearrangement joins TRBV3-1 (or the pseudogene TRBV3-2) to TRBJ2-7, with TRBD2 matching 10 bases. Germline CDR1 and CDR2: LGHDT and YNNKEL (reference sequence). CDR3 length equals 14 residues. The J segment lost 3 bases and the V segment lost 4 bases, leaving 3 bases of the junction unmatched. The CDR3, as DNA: TGTGCCAGCAGCCTCCGGACTAGCGGCTACGAGCAGTACTTC. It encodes CASSLRTSGYEQYF.

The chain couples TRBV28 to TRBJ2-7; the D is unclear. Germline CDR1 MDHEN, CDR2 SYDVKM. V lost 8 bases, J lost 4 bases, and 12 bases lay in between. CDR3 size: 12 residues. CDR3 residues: CASLGSYYEQYF. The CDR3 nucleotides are TGTGCCAGCCTTGGATCTTATTACGAGCAGTACTTC.

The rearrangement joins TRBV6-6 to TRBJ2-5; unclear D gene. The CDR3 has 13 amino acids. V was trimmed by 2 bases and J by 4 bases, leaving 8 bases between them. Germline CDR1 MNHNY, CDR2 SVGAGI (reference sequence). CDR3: CASSYRKGETQYF. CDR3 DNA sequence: TGTGCCAGCAGTTACCGGAAGGGAGAGACCCAGTACTTC.

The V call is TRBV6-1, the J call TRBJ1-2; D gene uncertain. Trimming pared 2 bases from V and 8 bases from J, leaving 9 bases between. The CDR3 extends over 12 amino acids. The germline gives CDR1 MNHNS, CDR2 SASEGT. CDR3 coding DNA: TGTGCCAGCAGTGAACTCCCTGAGGGCTACACCTTC. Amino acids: CASSELPEGYTF.

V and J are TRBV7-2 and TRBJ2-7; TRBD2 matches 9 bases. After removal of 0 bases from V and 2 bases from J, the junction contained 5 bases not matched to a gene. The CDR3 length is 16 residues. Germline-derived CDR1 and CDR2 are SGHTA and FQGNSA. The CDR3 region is CASSLAGGTSPYEQYF. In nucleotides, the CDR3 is TGTGCCAGCAGCTTAGCAGGGGGGACTAGCCCCTACGAGCAGTACTTC.

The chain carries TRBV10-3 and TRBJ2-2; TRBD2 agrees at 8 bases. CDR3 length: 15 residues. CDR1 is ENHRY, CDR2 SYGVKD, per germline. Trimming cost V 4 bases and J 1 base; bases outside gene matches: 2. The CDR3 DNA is TGTGCCATCAGTGTCCGGGAGGGGAACACCGGGGAGCTGTTTTTT. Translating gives CAISVREGNTGELFF.